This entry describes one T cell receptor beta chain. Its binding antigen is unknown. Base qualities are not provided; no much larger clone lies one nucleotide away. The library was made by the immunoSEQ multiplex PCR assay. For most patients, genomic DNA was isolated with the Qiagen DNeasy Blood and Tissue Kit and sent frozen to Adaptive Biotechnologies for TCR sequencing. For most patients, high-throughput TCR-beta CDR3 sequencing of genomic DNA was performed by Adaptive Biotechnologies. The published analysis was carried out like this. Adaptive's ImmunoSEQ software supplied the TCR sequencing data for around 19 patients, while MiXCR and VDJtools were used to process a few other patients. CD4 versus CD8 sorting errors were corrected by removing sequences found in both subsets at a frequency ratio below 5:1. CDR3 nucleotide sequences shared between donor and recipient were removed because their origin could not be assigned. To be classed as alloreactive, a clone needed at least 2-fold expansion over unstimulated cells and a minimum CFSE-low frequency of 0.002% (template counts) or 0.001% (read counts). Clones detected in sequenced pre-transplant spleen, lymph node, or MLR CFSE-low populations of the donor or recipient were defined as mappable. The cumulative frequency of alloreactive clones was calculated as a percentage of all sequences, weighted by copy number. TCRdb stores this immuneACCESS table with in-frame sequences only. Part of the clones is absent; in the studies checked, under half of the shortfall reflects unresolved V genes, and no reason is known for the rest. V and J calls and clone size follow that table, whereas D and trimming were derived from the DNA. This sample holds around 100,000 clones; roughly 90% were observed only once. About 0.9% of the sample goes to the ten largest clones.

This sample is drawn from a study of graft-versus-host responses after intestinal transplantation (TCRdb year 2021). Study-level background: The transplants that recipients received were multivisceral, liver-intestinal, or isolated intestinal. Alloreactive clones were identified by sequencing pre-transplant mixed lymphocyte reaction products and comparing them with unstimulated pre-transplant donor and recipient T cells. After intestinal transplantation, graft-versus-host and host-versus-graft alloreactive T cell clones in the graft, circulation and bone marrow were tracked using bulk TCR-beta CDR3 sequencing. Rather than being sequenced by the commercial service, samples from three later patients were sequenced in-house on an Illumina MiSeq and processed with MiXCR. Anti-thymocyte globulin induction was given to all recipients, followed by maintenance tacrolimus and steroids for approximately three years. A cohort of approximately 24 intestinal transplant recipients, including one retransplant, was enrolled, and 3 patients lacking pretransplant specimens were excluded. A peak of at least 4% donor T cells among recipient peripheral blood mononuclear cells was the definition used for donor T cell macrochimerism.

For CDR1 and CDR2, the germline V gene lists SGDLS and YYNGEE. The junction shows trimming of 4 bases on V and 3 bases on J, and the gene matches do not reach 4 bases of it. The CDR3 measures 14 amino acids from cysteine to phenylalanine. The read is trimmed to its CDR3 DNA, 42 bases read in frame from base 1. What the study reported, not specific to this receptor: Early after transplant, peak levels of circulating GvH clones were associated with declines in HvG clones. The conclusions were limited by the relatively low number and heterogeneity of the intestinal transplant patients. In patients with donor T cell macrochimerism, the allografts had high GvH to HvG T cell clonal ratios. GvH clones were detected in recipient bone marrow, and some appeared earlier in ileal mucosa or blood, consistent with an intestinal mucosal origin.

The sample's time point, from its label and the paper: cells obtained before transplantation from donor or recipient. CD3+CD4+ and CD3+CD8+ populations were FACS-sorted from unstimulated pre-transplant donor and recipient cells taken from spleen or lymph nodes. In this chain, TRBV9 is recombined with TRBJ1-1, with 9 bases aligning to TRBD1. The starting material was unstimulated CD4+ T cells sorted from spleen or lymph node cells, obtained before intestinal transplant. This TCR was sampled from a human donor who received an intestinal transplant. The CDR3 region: CASSYRGPDTEAFF. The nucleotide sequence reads TGTGCCAGCAGCTACAGGGGGCCGGACACTGAAGCTTTCTTT.